This paragraph covers one T cell receptor (beta chain) sequence. Antigen: not known. The sample originates from a study of somatic mutations in cytotoxic T cells in rheumatoid arthritis. The V end lost 5 bases, the J end lost 7 bases, and 17 bases lay between the germline ends. Germline-derived CDR1 and CDR2 are PRHDT and FYEKMQ (reference sequence). The CDR3 spans 14 residues. The CD4+ and CD8+ fractions came from positive magnetic bead selection and were purity-checked by flow cytometry. Study findings and constraints: A single CD8+ clone exceeded 20% of CD8+ cells in about an eighth of the 65 patients. Significant differences in CD8+ T-cell clonality were not found between rheumatoid arthritis patients and healthy controls (age-matched). The authors did not know the antigen targets of the expanded CD8+ clones.

TCRdb's table, derived via immunoSEQ multiplex PCR, lists solely in-frame clones and lacks some. The repertoire holds under 9,500 clones, with 80% to 90% as singletons. Material for sequencing was CD8+ T cells sorted from blood. The sequence was collected from a woman in her seventies with rheumatoid arthritis. This chain connects TRBV13 to TRBJ1-1; tentative D call: TRBD1 (5 bases). The DNA of the CDR3 is TGTGCCAGCAGCATGAGCCTCAGGGAAAGTGAAGCTTTCTTT. Amino acid sequence: CASSMSLRESEAFF. Full variable domain (missing parts from reference TRBV13 and TRBJ1-1): AAGVIQSPRHLIKEKRETATLKCYPIPRHDTVYWYQQGPGQDPQFLISFYEKMQSDKGSIPDRFSAQQFSDYHSELNMSSLELGDSALYFCASSMSLRESEAFFGQGTRLTVV.